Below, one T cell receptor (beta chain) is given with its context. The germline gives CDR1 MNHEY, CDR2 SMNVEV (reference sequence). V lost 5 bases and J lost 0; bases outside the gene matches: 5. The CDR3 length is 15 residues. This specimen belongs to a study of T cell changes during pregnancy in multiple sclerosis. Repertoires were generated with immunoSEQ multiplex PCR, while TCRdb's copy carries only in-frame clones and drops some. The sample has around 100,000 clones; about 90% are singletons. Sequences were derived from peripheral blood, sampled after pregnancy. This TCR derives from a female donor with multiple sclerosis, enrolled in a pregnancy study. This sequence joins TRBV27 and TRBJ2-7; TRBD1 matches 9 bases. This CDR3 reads CASSTTGGASYEQYF. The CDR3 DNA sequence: TGTGCCAGCAGTACCACAGGGGGCGCCTCCTACGAGCAGTACTTC.